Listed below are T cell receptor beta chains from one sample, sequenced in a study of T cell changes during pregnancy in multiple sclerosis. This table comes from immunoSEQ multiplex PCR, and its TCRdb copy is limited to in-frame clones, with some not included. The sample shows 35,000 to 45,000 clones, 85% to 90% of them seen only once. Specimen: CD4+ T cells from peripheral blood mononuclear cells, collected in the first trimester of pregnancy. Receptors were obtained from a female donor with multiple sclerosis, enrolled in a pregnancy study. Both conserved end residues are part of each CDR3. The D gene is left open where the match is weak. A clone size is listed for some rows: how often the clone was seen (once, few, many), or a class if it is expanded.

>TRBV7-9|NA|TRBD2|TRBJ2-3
CASSPITGGADTQYF
TGTGCCAGCAGCCCGATTACGGGAGGAGCAGATACGCAGTATTTT
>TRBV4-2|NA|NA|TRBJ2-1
CASSLPTGMTYNEQFF
TGTGCCAGCAGCCTACCGACAGGCATGACCTACAATGAGCAGTTCTTC
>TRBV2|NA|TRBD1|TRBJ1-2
CASRGTGGYGYTF
TGTGCCAGCAGGGGGACAGGGGGCTATGGCTACACCTTC
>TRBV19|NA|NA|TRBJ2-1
CASSIFQAVLLNEQFF
TGTGCCAGTAGTATTTTTCAAGCGGTACTTCTCAATGAGCAGTTCTTC
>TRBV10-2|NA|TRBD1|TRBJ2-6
CASSDGTGSANVLTF
TGCGCCAGCAGTGATGGGACAGGGTCGGCCAACGTCCTGACTTTC
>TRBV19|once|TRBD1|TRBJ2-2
CASMETGDTGELFF
TGTGCCAGTATGGAGACAGGGGACACCGGGGAGCTGTTTTTT
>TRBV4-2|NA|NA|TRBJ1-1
CASSRMGGGGNTEAFF
TGTGCCAGCAGCCGCATGGGCGGGGGGGGGAACACTGAAGCTTTCTTT
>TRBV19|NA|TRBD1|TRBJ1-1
CATERTGGNTEAFF
TGTGCCACCGAGAGGACAGGGGGAAACACTGAAGCTTTCTTT
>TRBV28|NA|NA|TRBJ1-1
CASSQPGHPNTEAFF
TGTGCCAGCAGTCAACCGGGACACCCGAACACTGAAGCTTTCTTT
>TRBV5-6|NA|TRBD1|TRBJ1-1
CASSTGQTMNTEAFF
TGTGCCAGCAGCACGGGACAGACCATGAACACTGAAGCTTTCTTT
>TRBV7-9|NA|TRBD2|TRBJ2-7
CASAPGALAGAIYEQYF
TGTGCCAGCGCCCCAGGGGCGCTAGCGGGAGCTATTTACGAGCAGTACTTC
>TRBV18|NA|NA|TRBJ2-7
CASSPRVGDYEQYF
TGTGCCAGCTCACCCCGGGTAGGGGACTACGAGCAGTACTTC
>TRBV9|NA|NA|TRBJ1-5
CASSVGSYAQPQHF
TGTGCCAGCAGCGTAGGGAGTTACGCTCAGCCCCAGCATTTT
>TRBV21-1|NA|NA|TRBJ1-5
CASSRGQGDIPNQPQHF
TGTGCCAGCAGCAGGGGACAGGGGGATATTCCCAATCAGCCCCAGCATTTT
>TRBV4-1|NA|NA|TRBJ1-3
CASSHNRELGRNTIYF
TGCGCCAGCAGCCACAACAGGGAACTTGGGCGAAACACCATATATTTT
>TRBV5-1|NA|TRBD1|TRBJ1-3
CASSGRQGSGNTIYF
TGCGCCAGCAGCGGTAGACAGGGCTCTGGAAACACCATATATTTT
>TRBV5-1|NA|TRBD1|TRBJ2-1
CASSLGGQGARSYNEQFF
TGCGCCAGCAGCTTGGGGGGACAGGGGGCAAGGTCCTACAATGAGCAGTTCTTC
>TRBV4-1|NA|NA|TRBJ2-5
CASSQDPGRMETQYF
TGCGCCAGCAGCCAAGATCCAGGGAGGATGGAGACCCAGTACTTC
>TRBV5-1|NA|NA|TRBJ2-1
CASSSGYEQFF
TGCGCCAGCAGCTCCGGTTATGAGCAGTTCTTC
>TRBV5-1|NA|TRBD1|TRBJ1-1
CASSWRGQGNTEAFF
TGCGCCAGCAGCTGGAGGGGACAGGGGAACACTGAAGCTTTCTTT